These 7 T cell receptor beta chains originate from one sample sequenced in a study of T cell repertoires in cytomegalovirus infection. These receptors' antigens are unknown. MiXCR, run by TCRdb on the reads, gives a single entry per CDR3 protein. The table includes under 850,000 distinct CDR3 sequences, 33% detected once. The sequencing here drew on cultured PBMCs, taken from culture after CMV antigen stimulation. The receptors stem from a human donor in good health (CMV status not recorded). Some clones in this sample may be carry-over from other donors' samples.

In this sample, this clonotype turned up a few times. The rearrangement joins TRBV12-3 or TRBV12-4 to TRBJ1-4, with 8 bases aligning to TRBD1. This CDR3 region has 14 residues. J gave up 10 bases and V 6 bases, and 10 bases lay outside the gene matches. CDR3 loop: CASSKTGAYGKLFF. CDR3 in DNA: TGTGCCAGCAGCAAGACAGGGGCCTACGGAAAACTGTTTTTT.

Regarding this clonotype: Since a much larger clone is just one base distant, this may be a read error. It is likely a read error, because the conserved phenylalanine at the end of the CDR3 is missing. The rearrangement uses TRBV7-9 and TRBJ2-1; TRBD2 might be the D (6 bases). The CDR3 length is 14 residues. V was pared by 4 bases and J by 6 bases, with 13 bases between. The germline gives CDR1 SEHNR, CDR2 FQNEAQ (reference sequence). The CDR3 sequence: CASSSELATNEQFC. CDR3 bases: TGTGCCAGCAGCTCGGAGCTAGCGACCAATGAGCAGTTCTGC.

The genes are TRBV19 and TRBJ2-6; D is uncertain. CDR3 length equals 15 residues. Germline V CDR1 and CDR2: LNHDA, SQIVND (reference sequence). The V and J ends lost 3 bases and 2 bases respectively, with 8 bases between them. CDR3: CASSMMGTGANVLTF. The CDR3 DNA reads TGTGCCAGTAGTATGATGGGAACTGGGGCCAACGTCCTGACTTTC.

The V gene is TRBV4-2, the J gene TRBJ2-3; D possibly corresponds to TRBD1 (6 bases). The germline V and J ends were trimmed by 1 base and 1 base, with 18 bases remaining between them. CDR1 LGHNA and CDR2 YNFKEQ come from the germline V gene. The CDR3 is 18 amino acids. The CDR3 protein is CASSQVLPRQVGTDTQYF. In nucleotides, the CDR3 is TGTGCCAGCAGCCAAGTCCTTCCGCGACAGGTGGGCACAGATACGCAGTATTTT.

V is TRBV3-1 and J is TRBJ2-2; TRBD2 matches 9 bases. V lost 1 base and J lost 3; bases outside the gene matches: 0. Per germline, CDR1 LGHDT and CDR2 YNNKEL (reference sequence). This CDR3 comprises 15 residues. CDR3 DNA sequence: TGTGCCAGCAGCCAAGGACTAGCGGACACCGGGGAGCTGTTTTTT. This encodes CASSQGLADTGELFF.

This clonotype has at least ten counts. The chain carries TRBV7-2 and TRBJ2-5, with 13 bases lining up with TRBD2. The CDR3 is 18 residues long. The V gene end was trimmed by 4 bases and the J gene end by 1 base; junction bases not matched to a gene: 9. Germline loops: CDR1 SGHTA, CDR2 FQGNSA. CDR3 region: CASSSRLAGGPIQETQYF. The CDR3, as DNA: TGTGCCAGCAGCTCTCGACTAGCGGGGGGACCGATCCAAGAGACCCAGTACTTC.

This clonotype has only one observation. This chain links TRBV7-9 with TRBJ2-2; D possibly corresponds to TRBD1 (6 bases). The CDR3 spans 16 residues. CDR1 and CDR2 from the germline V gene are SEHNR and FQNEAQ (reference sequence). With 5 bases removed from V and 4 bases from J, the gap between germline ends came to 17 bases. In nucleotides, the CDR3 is TGTGCCAGCAGCGACTACAGGGTTCTTAGCACCGGGGAGCTGTTTTTT. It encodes CASSDYRVLSTGELFF.